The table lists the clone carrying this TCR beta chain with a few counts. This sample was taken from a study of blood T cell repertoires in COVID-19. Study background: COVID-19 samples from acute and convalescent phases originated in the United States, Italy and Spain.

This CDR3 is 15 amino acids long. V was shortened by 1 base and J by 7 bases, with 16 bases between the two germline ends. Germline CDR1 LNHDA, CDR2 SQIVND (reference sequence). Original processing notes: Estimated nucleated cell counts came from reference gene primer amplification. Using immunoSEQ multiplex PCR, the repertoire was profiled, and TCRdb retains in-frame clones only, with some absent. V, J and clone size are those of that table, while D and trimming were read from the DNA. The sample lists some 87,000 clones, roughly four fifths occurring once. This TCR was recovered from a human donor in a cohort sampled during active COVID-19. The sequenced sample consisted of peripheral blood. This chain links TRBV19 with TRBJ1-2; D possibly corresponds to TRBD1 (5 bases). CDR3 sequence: CASSIGGRGPAGYTF. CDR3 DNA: TGTGCCAGTAGTATAGGGGGTAGGGGCCCCGCTGGCTACACCTTC.